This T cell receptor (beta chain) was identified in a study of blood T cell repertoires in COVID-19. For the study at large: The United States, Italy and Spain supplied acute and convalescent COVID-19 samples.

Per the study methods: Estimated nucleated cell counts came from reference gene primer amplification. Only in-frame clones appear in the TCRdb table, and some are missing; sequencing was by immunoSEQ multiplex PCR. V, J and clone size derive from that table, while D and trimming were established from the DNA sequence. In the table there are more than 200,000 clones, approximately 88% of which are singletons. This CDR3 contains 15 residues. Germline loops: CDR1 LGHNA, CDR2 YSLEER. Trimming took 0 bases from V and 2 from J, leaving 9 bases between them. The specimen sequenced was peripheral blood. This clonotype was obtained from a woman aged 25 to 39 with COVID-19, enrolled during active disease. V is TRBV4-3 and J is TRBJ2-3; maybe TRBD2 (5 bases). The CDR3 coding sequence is TGCGCCAGCAGCCAAGATTGGCTAGCCACAGATACGCAGTATTTT. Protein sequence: CASSQDWLATDTQYF.